What follows are 2 T cell receptor beta chains derived from one specimen sequenced in a study of blood T cell repertoires in COVID-19. Only in-frame clones appear in the TCRdb table, and some are missing; sequencing was by immunoSEQ multiplex PCR. The sample has about 59,000 clones, 87% seen once. Sample: peripheral blood. Every receptor here comes from an elderly man in a cohort sampled during active COVID-19.

The CDR3 DNA is TGCGCCAGCAGCATCGGACAGGGGGCTGCTAATGAAAAACTGTTTTTT. Translated, it gives CASSIGQGAANEKLFF. V gene TRBV5-1 combines with J gene TRBJ1-4, with 11 nucleotides matching TRBD1. The junction had 5 bases not matched to a gene; V was cut back by 4 bases and J by 3 bases. This CDR3 comprises 16 residues. Germline V gives CDR1 SGHRS, CDR2 YFSETQ.

The V call is TRBV15, the J call TRBJ2-4, with a possible D match to TRBD2 (5 bases). Germline CDR1 LNHNV, CDR2 YYDKDF (reference sequence). Deletions cut 7 bases from V and 5 bases from J, with 18 bases between. This CDR3 has 15 residues. The CDR3 loop reads CATTKGLGAQNIQYF. CDR3 DNA: TGTGCCACCACCAAAGGACTGGGAGCTCAAAACATTCAGTACTTC.